This TCR beta chain derives from a study of PD-L1 blockade in urothelial cancer (dated by TCRdb to 2015 to 2018). With regard to the full study: Therapy was started at some point between 2012 and 2014 for all patients, and atezolizumab 1,200 mg was administered intravenously every 3 weeks. Twenty-five of 29 patients were identified as males with urothelial cancer of bladder origin, and a prior smoking history was reported by 18 of 29 patients. An ECOG performance status of 0 or 1 was recorded for the patients, and 0 to 3 prior chemotherapy regimens had been received by the patients. Blood samples were analyzed at 3 weeks after treatment start (second dose) and at 6 weeks after treatment start. A median of 141,255 T cells and tens of thousands of unique TCRs was obtained from blood samples, and a median clonality of around 0.08 was observed. The study was an exploratory multi-omic analysis of somatic, immune and clinical correlates of response to PD-L1 blockade with atezolizumab in urothelial cancer. Pretreatment tumor samples and matched peripheral blood, collected serially before and after atezolizumab treatment, underwent TCR sequencing. Durable clinical benefit was defined as progression-free survival longer than 6 months, and TCR features were also tested against progression-free and overall survival. In the same patients, whole exome sequencing and RNA sequencing of pretreatment tumors were performed in addition to TCR sequencing. Durable clinical benefit was achieved by nine patients and was not achieved by 20 patients. Pretreatment blood TCR-seq was available for nearly 30 patients, at least one posttreatment blood collection was obtained for some 25 patients, and tumor TCR-seq was available for some 25 patients.

Synthetic TCR analog templates were spiked into each PCR to estimate absolute template abundance from read counts. Using the immunoSEQ assay, TCRbeta CDR3 regions were amplified from genomic DNA with bias-controlled V and J gene primers. Sequencing of rearranged TCRbeta segments was performed at approximately 20X coverage. Regarding the original processing steps: Sequencing errors were corrected by clustering, and CDR3s were annotated against IMGT so that V, D and J genes could be assigned. Downstream analyses used only productive TCRbeta rearrangements and left out out-of-frame or stop-codon sequences. Clonality was computed as one minus Shannon entropy normalized by the log of the number of unique productive sequences. Clones differing between time points or between blood and tumor were identified by Fisher's exact test with Benjamini-Hochberg correction at adjusted p below 0.01. TCRdb's version of the immuneACCESS table is confined to in-frame rearrangements and falls short of the full clone set. An unresolved V gene accounts for under half of the shortfall where checked; the remainder is of unknown origin. Clone size and V and J calls were adopted from that table, with D and trimming inferred from the DNA. Within this sample are nearly 50,000 clones, with roughly 84% of them counted one time only. The top ten hold about 2% of the sample.

A note on this clone: No cognate antigen has been identified for it. One base away there is no much larger clone; base qualities are not given.

Per the publication, the time point label means: peripheral blood 6 weeks after treatment start. The cohort comprised 30 or so patients with locally advanced or metastatic urothelial carcinoma treated at Memorial Sloan Kettering on a trial protocol. Peripheral blood mononuclear cells were collected pretreatment and during treatment, at between 1 and 8 total time points per patient. The Qiagen DNeasy Blood extraction kit was used to purify genomic DNA from total PBMCs and from tumor samples. Collected pretreatment and during treatment, PBMCs were isolated and stored as previously described. Here is what the overall study found, with its caveats: Greater expansion of tumor-associated TCR clones in peripheral blood 3 weeks after the start of treatment was observed in patients with durable benefit (n ≈ 22, p = 0.022). Because the sample size was small (n = 29) and many of the analyses were exploratory, the results are meant to be hypothesis-generating. Improved progression-free and overall survival was found to be associated with pretreatment peripheral blood TCR clonality below the median.

Specimen: PBMCs, collected around atezolizumab (anti-PD-L1) treatment. The sequence came from a man in his fifties with urothelial cancer.

CDR3 loop: CASCRELNTEAFF. The DNA reads TGCGCCAGCTGCCGGGAACTGAACACTGAAGCTTTCTTT. The chain is made from TRBV5-1 and TRBJ1-1, with the D gene not clear enough to name. The germline V gene gives CDR1 as SGHRS and CDR2 as YFSETQ. Including the terminal cysteine and phenylalanine, the CDR3 comprises 13 residues. The read is trimmed to its CDR3 DNA, 39 bases read in frame from base 1. At the junction V is shortened by 7 bases and J by 0 bases, with 10 bases in between.